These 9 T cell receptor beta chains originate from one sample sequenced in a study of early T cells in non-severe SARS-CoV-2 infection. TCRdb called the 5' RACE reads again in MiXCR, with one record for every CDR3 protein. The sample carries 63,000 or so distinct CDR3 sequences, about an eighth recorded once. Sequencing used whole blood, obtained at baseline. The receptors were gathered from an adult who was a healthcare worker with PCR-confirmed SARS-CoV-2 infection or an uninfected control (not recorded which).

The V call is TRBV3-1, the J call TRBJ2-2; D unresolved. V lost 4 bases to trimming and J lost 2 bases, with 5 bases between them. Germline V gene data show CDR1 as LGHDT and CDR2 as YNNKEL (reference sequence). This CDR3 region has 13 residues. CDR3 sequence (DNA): TGTGCCAGCAGCCGCCTAAACACCGGGGAGCTGTTTTTT. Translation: CASSRLNTGELFF.

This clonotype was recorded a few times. DNA for the CDR3: TGTGCCAGCAGCGTAGCGGCTAGCGGAACAGATACGCAGTATTTT. This codes for CASSVAASGTDTQYF. The V gene is TRBV9, the J gene TRBJ2-3; 7 nucleotides line up with TRBD2. Germline V lookup: CDR1 SGDLS, CDR2 YYNGEE. After removal of 0 bases from V and 3 bases from J, the junction contained 4 bases not matched to a gene. The length of the CDR3 is 15 residues. Variable domain in full (rest from reference TRBV9 and TRBJ2-3): DSGVTQTPKHLITATGQRVTLRCSPRSGDLSVYWYQQSLDQGLQFLIQYYNGEERAKGNILERFSAQQFPDLHSELNLSSLELGDSALYFCASSVAASGTDTQYFGPGTRLTVL.

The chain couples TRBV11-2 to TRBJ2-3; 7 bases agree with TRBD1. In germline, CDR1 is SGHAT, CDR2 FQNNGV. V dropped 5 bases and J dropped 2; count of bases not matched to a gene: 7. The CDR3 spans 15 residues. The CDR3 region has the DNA TGTGCCAGCAGCCTCAGACAGGGCCTCACAGATACGCAGTATTTT. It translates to CASSLRQGLTDTQYF.

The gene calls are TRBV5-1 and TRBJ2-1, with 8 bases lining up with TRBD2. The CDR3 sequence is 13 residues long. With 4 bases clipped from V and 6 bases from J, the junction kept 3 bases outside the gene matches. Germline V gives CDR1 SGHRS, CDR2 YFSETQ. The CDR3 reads CASSISGSNEQFF. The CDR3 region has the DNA TGCGCCAGCAGCATCAGCGGGAGCAATGAGCAGTTCTTC.

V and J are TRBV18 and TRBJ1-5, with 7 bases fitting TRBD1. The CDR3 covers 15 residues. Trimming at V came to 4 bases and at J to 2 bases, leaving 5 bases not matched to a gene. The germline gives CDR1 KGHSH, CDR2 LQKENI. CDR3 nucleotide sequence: TGTGCCAGCTCACTAGGCACAGGGGGCAATCAGCCCCAGCATTTT. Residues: CASSLGTGGNQPQHF.

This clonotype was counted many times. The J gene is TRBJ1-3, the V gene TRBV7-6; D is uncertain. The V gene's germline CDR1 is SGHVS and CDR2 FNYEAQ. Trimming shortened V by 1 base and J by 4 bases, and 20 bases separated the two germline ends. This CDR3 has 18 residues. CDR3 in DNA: TGTGCCAGCAGCTTAGTCTCGCAGGAGAGCCCGGTCGGAAACACCATATATTTT. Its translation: CASSLVSQESPVGNTIYF. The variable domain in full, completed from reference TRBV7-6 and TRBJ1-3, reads GAGVSQSPRYKVTKRGQDVALRCDPISGHVSLYWYRQALGQGPEFLTYFNYEAQQDKSGLPNDRFSAERPEGSISTLTIQRTEQRDSAMYRCASSLVSQESPVGNTIYFGEGSWLTVV.

The CDR3 DNA reads TGTGCCAGCACCGCAAGCAGAACAGGGGGGACTGAAGCTTTCTTT. It is translated as CASTASRTGGTEAFF. V and J are TRBV3-1 and TRBJ1-1; 8 nucleotides match TRBD1. Looked up from germline, CDR1 is LGHDT and CDR2 is YNNKEL (reference sequence). With V trimmed by 7 bases and J by 5 bases, 12 bases remained unmatched. The CDR3 extends over 15 amino acids.

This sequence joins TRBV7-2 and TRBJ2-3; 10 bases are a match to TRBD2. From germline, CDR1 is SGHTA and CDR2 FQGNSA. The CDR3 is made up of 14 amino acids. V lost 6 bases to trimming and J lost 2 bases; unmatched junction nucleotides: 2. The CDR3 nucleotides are TGTGCCAGCAGACTAGCGGGGTACACAGATACGCAGTATTTT. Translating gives CASRLAGYTDTQYF.

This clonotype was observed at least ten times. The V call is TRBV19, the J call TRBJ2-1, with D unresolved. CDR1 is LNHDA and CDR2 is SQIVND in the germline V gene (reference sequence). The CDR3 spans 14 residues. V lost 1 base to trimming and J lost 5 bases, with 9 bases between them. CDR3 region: CASSIVPGDNEQFF. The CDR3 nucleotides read TGTGCCAGTAGTATAGTACCAGGCGACAATGAGCAGTTCTTC.